This T cell receptor beta chain stems from a study of PD-1 blockade in classical Hodgkin lymphoma. Specified time point: cycle 4 day 1 (C4D1), after 5 to 7 weeks of nivolumab. Each patient experienced a relapse that followed autologous stem cell transplantation, and brentuximab vedotin exposure varied. Using magnetic negative selection, the CD4+ T cells were separated out of thawed PBMCs. J gave up 4 bases and V 3 bases, and 5 bases lay outside the gene matches. CDR3 length: 15 residues. Germline loops: CDR1 LGHNA, CDR2 YSLEER. Comment on this clone: Its antigen is still unknown.

Only in-frame clones appear in the TCRdb table, and some are missing; sequencing was by immunoSEQ multiplex PCR. The table records around 25,000 clones, 75% to 90% of them present only once. Regarding the study as a whole: Complete responders had baseline diversity similar to newly diagnosed patients. Reported findings placed baseline TCR diversity lower in newly diagnosed patients (compared with healthy donors). TCR diversity in CD4+, not CD8+, cells rose significantly by C4D1.

The sequencing used CD4+ T cells from blood, collected before the fourth cycle of nivolumab. The sequence was collected from a human donor with classical Hodgkin lymphoma. This rearrangement joins TRBV4-3 to TRBJ2-2; 7 bases match TRBD2. CDR3 loop: CASSQGAGITGELFF. CDR3 bases: TGCGCCAGCAGCCAGGGAGCGGGGATCACCGGGGAGCTGTTTTTT.